A single sample gave rise to the 5 T cell receptor beta chains below, sequenced in a study of beta chain features in type 1 diabetes. The authors reverse transcribed all of the isolated RNA, so sequencing captured expressed TCRB transcripts. Profiling relied on immunoSEQ multiplex PCR, and the TCRdb table lists in-frame clones only, not all of them. This table has some 150,000 clones, over 9.5% appearing once. Sequencing input: naive CD4+ T cells from blood. The receptors derive from a man between 18 and 29 years old in good health.

This chain links TRBV30 with TRBJ1-5; D perhaps matches TRBD1 (6 bases). CDR3 length: 17 residues. Trimming took 3 bases from V and 4 from J, leaving 22 bases between them. Germline values: CDR1 GTSNPN, CDR2 SVGIG (reference sequence). Here the CDR3 DNA reads TGTGCCTGGAGCAAAAGACCAGGGGTTCCCGTAAATCAGCCCCAGCATTTT. It translates to CAWSKRPGVPVNQPQHF.

This chain joins TRBV10-1 and TRBJ1-2, with D unresolved. Germline V lookup: CDR1 WNHNN, CDR2 SYGVQD (reference sequence). V gave up 0 bases and J gave up 4 bases, with 9 bases separating them. The CDR3 totals 14 residues. The CDR3 here is CASSESYPCYGYTF. In nucleotides, the CDR3 is TGCGCCAGCAGTGAGTCCTACCCTTGCTATGGCTACACCTTC.

This clone was recorded a few times. The rearrangement links TRBV5-6 to TRBJ2-3; 10 positions match TRBD2. Germline V lookup: CDR1 SGHDT, CDR2 YYEEEE. The CDR3 runs 15 residues. V was pared by 2 bases and J by 4 bases, with 4 bases of the junction left unmatched. The CDR3 DNA reads as TGTGCCAGCAGCTTAGCGGGGGGGCTGTCAGATACGCAGTATTTT. Its translation: CASSLAGGLSDTQYF. The whole variable domain, remainder taken from reference TRBV5-6 and TRBJ2-3, is DAGVTQSPTHLIKTRGQQVTLRCSPKSGHDTVSWYQQALGQGPQFIFQYYEEEERQRGNFPDRFSGHQFPNYSSELNVNALLLGDSALYLCASSLAGGLSDTQYFGPGTRLTVL.

Only a few counts were recorded for this clone. V usage is TRBV7-2 and J usage is TRBJ2-5; D is possibly TRBD1 (6 bases). In germline, CDR1 is SGHTA, CDR2 FQGNSA. Trimming pared 3 bases from V and 4 bases from J, leaving 12 bases between. The CDR3 runs to 14 residues. This CDR3 reads CASSFSQGAETQYF. The CDR3 DNA sequence: TGTGCCAGCAGCTTCTCACAGGGAGCAGAGACCCAGTACTTC.

This chain connects TRBV19 to TRBJ2-5, with 11 bases that match TRBD2. This CDR3 has 17 residues. Germline-derived CDR1 and CDR2 are LNHDA and SQIVND (reference sequence). V lost 4 bases to trimming and J lost 5 bases; unmatched junction nucleotides: 12. CDR3 region: CASSKNGLAGGRETQYF. CDR3 DNA sequence: TGTGCCAGTAGTAAGAATGGGCTAGCGGGGGGCCGGGAGACCCAGTACTTC. Together with reference TRBV19 and TRBJ2-5, the CDR3 gives the full variable domain: DGGITQSPKYLFRKEGQNVTLSCEQNLNHDAMYWYRQDPGQGLRLIYYSQIVNDFQKGDIAEGYSVSREKKESFPLTVTSAQKNPTAFYLCASSKNGLAGGRETQYFGPGTRLLVL.